This T cell receptor beta chain was recorded in a study of shared T cell receptors in the human thymus. Measured with immunoSEQ multiplex PCR; TCRdb has only the in-frame clones, and not every one. The table shows roughly 660,000 clones, with over 75% occurring only once. The V and J ends lost 0 bases and 0 bases respectively, with 17 bases between them. CDR3 length equals 18 residues. Germline assignment: CDR1 SGHDT and CDR2 YYEEEE. The sample was also reused in another study, on human thymus T cells. That investigation notes: Unrelated people showed highly overlapping thymic repertoires, related research reported.

V usage is TRBV5-6 and J usage is TRBJ2-3; unclear D gene. Source material: thymocytes. The clonotype originates from a boy in the first two years of life with a congenital heart defect. Here the CDR3 reads CASSLAPREATSTDTQYF. CDR3 bases: TGTGCCAGCAGCTTGGCCCCCCGAGAGGCTACTAGCACAGATACGCAGTATTTT.